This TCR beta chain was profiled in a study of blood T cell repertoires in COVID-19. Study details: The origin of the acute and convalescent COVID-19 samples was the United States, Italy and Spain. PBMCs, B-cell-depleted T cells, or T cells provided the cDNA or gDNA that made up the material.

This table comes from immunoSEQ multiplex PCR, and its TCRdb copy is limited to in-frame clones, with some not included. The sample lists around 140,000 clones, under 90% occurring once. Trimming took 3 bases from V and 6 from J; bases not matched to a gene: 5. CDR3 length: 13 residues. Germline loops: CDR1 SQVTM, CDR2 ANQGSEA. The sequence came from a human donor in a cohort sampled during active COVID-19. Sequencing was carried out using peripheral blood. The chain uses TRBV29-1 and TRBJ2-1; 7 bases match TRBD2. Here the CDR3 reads CSVEGVAGNEQFF. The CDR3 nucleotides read TGCAGCGTTGAGGGGGTAGCGGGCAATGAGCAGTTCTTC.